Below, 16 T cell receptor beta chains from the same sample are listed, as sequenced in a study of OX40 agonist ivuxolimab in advanced cancers. The assay was immunoSEQ multiplex PCR, and TCRdb's table has in-frame clones only and misses some. This sample has approximately 71,000 clones; 85% to 95% occur once, and the top ten carry less than 20%. The source was CD4+ or CD8+ T cells sorted from blood, collected in a trial of the OX40 agonist ivuxolimab. The receptors were gathered from an adult with an advanced solid tumor such as melanoma, head and neck, liver or kidney cancer.

V usage is TRBV7-9 and J usage is TRBJ1-1, with TRBD1 matching over 7 bases. After removal of 1 base from V and 4 bases from J, the junction contained 6 bases not matched to a gene. The V gene's germline CDR1 is SEHNR and CDR2 FQNEAQ (reference sequence). The CDR3 has 15 residues. CDR3 sequence (DNA): TGTGCCAGCAGCTTAGTTCACAGGGGCGGCACTGAAGCTTTCTTT. It specifies CASSLVHRGGTEAFF.

The chain links TRBV4-2 to TRBJ2-3; D ambiguous. Germline CDR1 LGHNA, CDR2 YNFKEQ. The CDR3 spans 16 residues. Trimming shortened V by 0 bases and J by 6 bases, and 16 bases separated the two germline ends. The CDR3 nucleotides are TGTGCCAGCAGCCAAGATGGCGACTCCCCCATGGATACGCAGTATTTT. As protein: CASSQDGDSPMDTQYF.

This clone was seen only once. V usage is TRBV4-1 and J usage is TRBJ2-5; tentatively, D is TRBD1 or TRBD2 (5 bases each). Trimming left V 0 bases short and J 6 bases short, with 14 bases between. The germline V gene encodes CDR1 MGHRA and CDR2 YSYEKL. The CDR3 is 15 amino acids. The CDR3 region is CASSQDRGALKTQYF. CDR3 coding DNA: TGCGCCAGCAGCCAAGATAGAGGGGCTTTGAAGACCCAGTACTTC.

This chain uses TRBV4-1 with TRBJ2-2; D perhaps matches TRBD2 (6 bases). CDR1 and CDR2 from the germline V gene are MGHRA and YSYEKL. V lost 4 bases and J 0 bases, leaving 24 bases between the germline ends. This CDR3 spans 20 amino acids. The CDR3 DNA reads TGCGCCAGCAGCCCCGGCAGGGCCTATTCCAAGCGGGCGAACACCGGGGAGCTGTTTTTT. Encoded protein: CASSPGRAYSKRANTGELFF.

The genes are TRBV4-1 and TRBJ2-5; 7 bases map to TRBD1. V shed 0 bases, J shed 13 bases, and the junction held 8 bases outside the gene matches. The CDR3 length is 13 residues. The germline gives CDR1 MGHRA, CDR2 YSYEKL. CDR3 residues: CASSQDPGGPRYF. For the CDR3, the DNA is TGCGCCAGCAGCCAAGACCCAGGGGGTCCACGGTACTTC.

This chain joins TRBV7-9 and TRBJ2-2, with D tentatively TRBD1 (6 bases). Trimming took 6 bases from V and 3 from J, leaving 17 bases between them. Germline V gene sequence: CDR1 SEHNR, CDR2 FQNEAQ (reference sequence). The CDR3 totals 16 residues. CDR3 sequence (DNA): TGTGCCAGCAGTTCTCCCGGGACACCCCACACCGGGGAGCTGTTTTTT. The encoded protein is CASSSPGTPHTGELFF. Drawing the rest from reference TRBV7-9 and TRBJ2-2, the complete variable domain is DTGVSQNPRHKITKRGQNVTFRCDPISEHNRLYWYRQTLGQGPEFLTYFQNEAQLEKSRLLSDRFSAERPKGSFSTLEIQRTEQGDSAMYLCASSSPGTPHTGELFFGEGSRLTVL.

The CDR3: CASSDGRQAFF. The CDR3 nucleotides read TGTGCCAGCAGTGATGGGCGCCAAGCTTTCTTT. This chain links TRBV6-1 with TRBJ1-1, with D hard to call. The V and J ends lost 3 bases and 9 bases respectively, with 8 bases between them. Germline values: CDR1 MNHNS, CDR2 SASEGT. There are 11 residues in the CDR3.

The genes are TRBV6-6 and TRBJ2-7; D is uncertain. Germline V gene lookup returns CDR1 MNHNY and CDR2 SVGAGI (reference sequence). The V end lost 1 base, the J end lost 2 bases, and 9 bases lay between the germline ends. The length of the CDR3 is 14 residues. The DNA for the CDR3 is TGTGCCAGCAGTTACTATAACCGCGCCTACGAGCAGTACTTC. Its protein product is CASSYYNRAYEQYF.

The genes are TRBV13 and TRBJ1-2, with TRBD1 identical over 7 bases. After removal of 0 bases from V and 8 bases from J, the junction contained 6 bases not matched to a gene. This CDR3 is 14 amino acids long. The germline V gene has CDR1 PRHDT and CDR2 FYEKMQ (reference sequence). CDR3 in amino acids: CASSLGQGEIGYTF. In DNA form, the CDR3 reads TGTGCCAGCAGCTTAGGGCAGGGGGAGATAGGCTACACCTTC.

In its sample, this clone was seen once. The chain couples TRBV10-3 to TRBJ1-2; 7 positions match TRBD1. CDR3 length: 13 residues. Trimming removed 9 bases from V and 0 bases from J; junction bases left unmatched: 4. Per the germline V gene, CDR1 is ENHRY and CDR2 is SYGVKD. CDR3 sequence (DNA): TGTGCCATGGGACAGAGTACTAACTATGGCTACACCTTC. This translates into CAMGQSTNYGYTF.

The V gene is TRBV11-2, the J gene TRBJ2-7; D possibly matches TRBD1 or TRBD2 (5 bases each). V was cut by 1 base and J by 0 bases, with 10 bases left in between. This CDR3 has 15 amino acids. The germline gives CDR1 SGHAT, CDR2 FQNNGV. CDR3 sequence: CASSLGGQGSYEQYF. CDR3 DNA: TGTGCCAGCAGCTTAGGAGGGCAGGGCTCCTACGAGCAGTACTTC.

In its sample, this clone was seen once. The genes are TRBV2 and TRBJ2-7, with D possibly being TRBD1 (7 bases). Trimming took 2 bases from V and 9 from J, leaving 20 bases between them. The CDR3 covers 15 residues. The V gene's germline CDR1 is SNHLY and CDR2 FYNNEI. The CDR3 sequence: CASSESGGRIEWQYF. CDR3 DNA: TGTGCCAGCAGTGAATCAGGGGGGAGAATAGAGTGGCAGTACTTC. Complete variable domain (other parts from reference TRBV2 and TRBJ2-7): EPEVTQTPSHQVTQMGQEVILRCVPISNHLYFYWYRQILGQKVEFLVSFYNNEISEKSEIFDDQFSVERPDGSNFTLKIRSTKLEDSAMYFCASSESGGRIEWQYFGPGTRLTVT.

DNA of the CDR3: TGTGCCAGCAGTTATGCGGGGGCGAAGACCCAGTACTTC. This encodes CASSYAGAKTQYF. V gene TRBV6-5 combines with J gene TRBJ2-5; perhaps TRBD2 as D (7 bases). Germline assignment: CDR1 MNHEY and CDR2 SVGAGI. V lost 3 bases and J lost 6, with 11 bases in between. CDR3 size: 13 residues.

The chain has TRBV10-3 and TRBJ2-1; 9 nucleotides line up with TRBD1. CDR1 and CDR2 (germline): ENHRY, SYGVKD. The CDR3 has 16 residues. With 0 bases clipped from V and 3 bases from J, the junction kept 3 bases outside the gene matches. The chain's CDR3 is CAISESQGAVYNEQFF. The DNA for the CDR3 is TGTGCCATCAGTGAGTCACAGGGGGCCGTCTACAATGAGCAGTTCTTC.

The chain joins TRBV13 to TRBJ2-7, with D perhaps TRBD1 (5 bases). V lost 3 bases, J lost 6 bases, and 6 bases lay in between. CDR1 PRHDT and CDR2 FYEKMQ come from the germline V gene (reference sequence). This CDR3 is built from 11 residues. The CDR3 region has the DNA TGTGCCAGCAGCTTTAGGGGCGAGCAGTACTTC. It yields the protein CASSFRGEQYF. Full variable domain (missing parts from reference TRBV13 and TRBJ2-7): AAGVIQSPRHLIKEKRETATLKCYPIPRHDTVYWYQQGPGQDPQFLISFYEKMQSDKGSIPDRFSAQQFSDYHSELNMSSLELGDSALYFCASSFRGEQYFGPGTRLTVT.

The rearrangement links TRBV4-3 to TRBJ2-3; D might be TRBD2 (5 bases). Trimming cost V 0 bases and J 2 bases, with 12 bases left between them. This CDR3 spans 16 amino acids. Germline-derived CDR1 and CDR2 are LGHNA and YSLEER. The CDR3 loop is CASSQDGRGFTDTQYF. CDR3 sequence (DNA): TGCGCCAGCAGCCAAGATGGCCGCGGGTTCACAGATACGCAGTATTTT.